These 23 T cell receptor beta chains share one sample of origin, sequenced in a study of blood T cell repertoires in COVID-19. Libraries were prepared by immunoSEQ multiplex PCR; TCRdb keeps only in-frame clonotypes and omits some of them. This sample has 220,000 or so clones, with about 82% found just once. Sequenced material: PBMCs or T cells enriched from blood (not recorded which). These receptors all stem from a woman aged 45-59 years who had recovered from COVID-19.

The V call is TRBV2, the J call TRBJ2-4; tentative D call: TRBD2 (6 bases). Trimming cost V 6 bases and J 7 bases, with 19 bases left between them. Germline V gene data show CDR1 as SNHLY and CDR2 as FYNNEI. CDR3 size: 15 residues. In DNA form, the CDR3 reads TGTGCCAGCAGCCTTACTAGCATAGTGCCGAACATTCAGTACTTC. Translating it yields CASSLTSIVPNIQYF.

This rearrangement joins TRBV9 to TRBJ2-5; TRBD2 matches 11 bases. Germline CDR1 reads SGDLS; CDR2 reads YYNGEE. The CDR3 loop spans 15 amino acids. Trimming at V came to 3 bases and at J to 5 bases, leaving 6 bases not matched to a gene. In nucleotides, the CDR3 is TGTGCCAGCAGCGCAGGACTAGCGGGCCGGGAGACCCAGTACTTC. Protein: CASSAGLAGRETQYF.

This rearrangement joins TRBV7-9 to TRBJ1-2, with TRBD1 identical over 7 bases. Germline V CDR1 and CDR2: SEHNR, FQNEAQ (reference sequence). With 0 bases clipped from V and 4 bases from J, the junction kept 11 bases outside the gene matches. The CDR3 length is 17 residues. Written as DNA, the CDR3 is TGTGCCAGCAGCTTAGCGCTTAGTAGACAGGGTGGCTATGGCTACACCTTC. Translating gives CASSLALSRQGGYGYTF.

This clone was found a few times. The V and J genes are TRBV25-1 and TRBJ2-7; D remains unclear. The V end lost 1 base, the J end lost 3 bases, and 13 bases lay between the germline ends. The CDR3 contains 15 residues. Germline assignment: CDR1 MGHDK and CDR2 SYGVNS. CDR3 DNA: TGTGCCAGCAGTGAATCCCCCGACGGGTTCTACGAGCAGTACTTC. It encodes CASSESPDGFYEQYF.

The rearrangement uses TRBV4-1 and TRBJ1-6; TRBD1 is a possible D gene (6 bases). There are 17 residues in the CDR3. Germline lookup yields CDR1 MGHRA and CDR2 YSYEKL. V lost 6 bases to trimming and J lost 7 bases, with 22 bases between them. CDR3 residues: CASRLTRLGDKNSPLHF. CDR3 nucleotide sequence: TGCGCCAGCAGGCTCACAAGATTGGGGGACAAAAATTCACCCCTCCACTTT.

The V call is TRBV18, the J call TRBJ1-4; D is unclear. Germline assignment: CDR1 KGHSH and CDR2 LQKENI. The CDR3 is made up of 15 amino acids. V lost 3 bases, J lost 0 bases, and 8 bases lay in between. CDR3 protein: CASSPNPATNEKLFF. As DNA, the CDR3 is TGTGCCAGCTCACCTAACCCGGCAACTAATGAAAAACTGTTTTTT.

This chain uses TRBV6-5 with TRBJ1-2, with 9 bases that match TRBD1. V shed 6 bases, J shed 0 bases, and the junction held 5 bases outside the gene matches. CDR1 and CDR2 from the germline V gene are MNHEY and SVGAGI. The CDR3 runs 15 residues. This chain's CDR3 is CASRGTGQANYGYTF. The CDR3 DNA follows: TGTGCCAGCAGGGGGACAGGGCAGGCTAACTATGGCTACACCTTC.

The rearrangement joins TRBV5-1 to TRBJ1-6; 11 bases map to TRBD1. The CDR3 length is 17 residues. The V gene end was trimmed by 4 bases and the J gene end by 9 bases; junction bases not matched to a gene: 12. Germline V CDR1 and CDR2: SGHRS, YFSETQ. CDR3 protein: CASSRGQGAGVSSPLHF. CDR3 sequence (DNA): TGCGCCAGCAGCCGCGGACAGGGGGCGGGGGTGAGTTCACCCCTCCACTTT.

The rearrangement uses TRBV10-2 and TRBJ1-6; no clear D gene. Germline CDR1 WSHSY, CDR2 SAAADI. CDR3 length: 15 residues. Trimming took 0 bases from V and 7 from J, leaving 10 bases between them. CDR3 sequence reads: CASSESRMSNSPLHF. CDR3 coding DNA: TGCGCCAGCAGTGAGTCTCGCATGAGCAATTCACCCCTCCACTTT.

CDR3 sequence (DNA): TGTGCCAGCAGTGAAAAGGCAGGGGGACACCCCTATGGCTACACCTTC. Translating it yields CASSEKAGGHPYGYTF. The J gene is TRBJ1-2, the V gene TRBV25-1, with 7 bases fitting TRBD1. Germline assignment: CDR1 MGHDK and CDR2 SYGVNS. This CDR3 has 16 amino acids. V trimming: 2 bases; J trimming: 4 bases; junction bases outside the gene matches: 10.

The V and J genes are TRBV5-1 and TRBJ1-2, with 7 bases fitting TRBD1. Trimming cost V 4 bases and J 4 bases; bases outside gene matches: 4. Per the germline V gene, CDR1 is SGHRS and CDR2 is YFSETQ. CDR3 length: 13 amino acids. The CDR3 sequence: CASSQGQTYGYTF. DNA for the CDR3: TGCGCCAGCAGCCAGGGACAGACCTATGGCTACACCTTC.

The chain uses TRBV12-3 or TRBV12-4 and TRBJ1-5; D remains ambiguous. Trimming took 6 bases from V and 4 from J, leaving 7 bases between them. The CDR3 length is 12 residues. CDR3 DNA: TGTGCCAGCAGCGACTTAAATCAGCCCCAGCATTTT. Its translation: CASSDLNQPQHF.

Notes on this clone: One end of the junction is discordant with germline, which a read error may explain. J is TRBJ2-7 and V is TRBV6-6, with 10 bases identical to TRBD1. The CDR3 has 13 residues. The germline gives CDR1 MNHNY, CDR2 SVGAGI (reference sequence). In nucleotides, the CDR3 is TGTGCCAGCAGTGAGTCAGGAGTGGGACAGGGGCGGTTC. Translating gives CASSESGVGQGRF.

This sequence joins TRBV24-1 and TRBJ1-5; D may be TRBD1 (6 bases). Germline loops: CDR1 KGHDR, CDR2 SFDVKD. The CDR3 is 15 amino acids. V lost 5 bases, J lost 2 bases, and 12 bases lay in between. CDR3 nucleotides: TGTGCCACCAGTGGTCCCAGGGGTGGCAATCAGCCCCAGCATTTT. This sequence encodes CATSGPRGGNQPQHF.

This chain links TRBV18 with TRBJ2-3, with a weak D call TRBD2 (6 bases). The V gene lost 2 bases and the J gene lost 2 bases, with 11 bases spanning the gap. Germline assignment: CDR1 KGHSH and CDR2 LQKENI. CDR3 size: 15 residues. CDR3 nucleotides: TGTGCCAGCTCACCAGGGCTAGCGTACACAGATACGCAGTATTTT. It codes for CASSPGLAYTDTQYF.

This chain uses TRBV19 with TRBJ1-1; possibly TRBD1 for D (6 bases). V lost 5 bases, J lost 1 base, and 14 bases lay in between. CDR3 length: 15 residues. In germline, CDR1 is LNHDA, CDR2 SQIVND (reference sequence). The CDR3 reads CASSSKDRPNTEAFF. The CDR3 DNA reads as TGTGCCAGTAGTTCCAAGGACAGACCGAACACTGAAGCTTTCTTT.

The count of this clone is one. The gene calls are TRBV29-1 and TRBJ2-7; no clear D. This CDR3 comprises 12 residues. Trimming removed 7 bases at V and 5 bases at J, with 15 bases between. CDR1 is SQVTM, CDR2 ANQGSEA, per germline. CDR3: CSALEQFHEQYF. The CDR3 DNA reads TGCAGCGCCCTGGAACAGTTCCACGAGCAGTACTTC.

Comment on this clone: This specimen includes other DNA sequences encoding the same CDR3. The V call is TRBV4-2, the J call TRBJ1-2; tentatively, D is TRBD1 (6 bases). V lost 0 bases to trimming and J lost 2 bases, with 7 bases between them. Per the germline V gene, CDR1 is LGHNA and CDR2 is YNFKEQ. CDR3 length: 14 amino acids. This chain's CDR3 is CASSQDRGNYGYTF. For the CDR3, the DNA is TGTGCCAGCAGCCAAGATAGGGGGAACTATGGCTACACCTTC.

This clone came up once. This chain joins TRBV10-2 and TRBJ1-3, with 12 positions matching TRBD1. J lost 6 bases, V lost 6 bases, and 6 bases had no gene match. CDR1 and CDR2 (germline): WSHSY, SAAADI. The CDR3 has 15 amino acids. CDR3 bases: TGCGCCAGCAGCGGAGGGACAGGGGGCACAAACACCATATATTTT. Its translation is CASSGGTGGTNTIYF.

The chain carries TRBV5-1 and TRBJ1-4; TRBD1 is a possible D gene (5 bases). CDR1 is SGHRS, CDR2 YFSETQ, per germline. This CDR3 contains 15 residues. V was clipped by 4 bases and J by 6 bases, with 16 bases between them. The CDR3 loop reads CASSPGGGEHEKLFF. The CDR3 DNA is TGCGCCAGCAGCCCTGGCGGGGGGGAGCATGAAAAACTGTTTTTT.

In nucleotides, the CDR3 is TGTGCCAGCATCACTAGCGGGAGCAGTGGGGAGCAGTACTTC. Residues: CASITSGSSGEQYF. This chain uses TRBV6-5 with TRBJ2-7; 11 nucleotides match TRBD2. J was trimmed by 7 bases and V by 7 bases; bases with no gene match: 9. CDR1 and CDR2 (germline): MNHEY, SVGAGI. This CDR3 region has 14 residues.

This clone turned up a few times. The J gene is TRBJ1-6, the V gene TRBV7-8; a weak D match, TRBD1 (6 bases). The CDR3 consists of 15 residues. The V gene lost 2 bases and the J gene lost 7 bases, with 12 bases spanning the gap. CDR1 is SGHVS and CDR2 is FQNEAQ in the germline V gene. CDR3 in amino acids: CASSLNGRGNSPLHF. Here the CDR3 DNA reads TGTGCCAGCAGCTTAAATGGCAGGGGAAATTCACCCCTCCACTTT.

The chain uses TRBV3-1 (or the pseudogene TRBV3-2) and TRBJ1-5; D is unresolved. Germline V CDR1 and CDR2: LGHDT, YNNKEL (reference sequence). V lost 1 base to trimming and J lost 2 bases, with 9 bases between them. The CDR3 is made up of 15 amino acids. DNA of the CDR3: TGTGCCAGCAGCCAAGGCGGCACGGGCAATCAGCCCCAGCATTTT. It codes for CASSQGGTGNQPQHF.